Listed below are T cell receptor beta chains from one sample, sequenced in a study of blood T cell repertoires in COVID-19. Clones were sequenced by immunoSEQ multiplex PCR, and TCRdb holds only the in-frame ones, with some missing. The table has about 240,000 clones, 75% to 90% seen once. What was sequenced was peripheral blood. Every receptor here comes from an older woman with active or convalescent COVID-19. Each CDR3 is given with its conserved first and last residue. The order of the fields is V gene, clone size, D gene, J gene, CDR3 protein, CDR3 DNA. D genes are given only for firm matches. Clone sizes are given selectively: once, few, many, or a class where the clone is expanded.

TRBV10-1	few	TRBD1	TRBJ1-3	CARGKGAKVDTIYF	TGCGCCAGGGGGAAGGGGGCAAAAGTAGACACCATATATTTT
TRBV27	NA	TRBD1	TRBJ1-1	CASSEHRGRTEAFF	TGTGCCAGCAGTGAGCACAGGGGAAGGACTGAAGCTTTCTTT
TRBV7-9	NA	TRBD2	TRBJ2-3	CASSLYIAGSTDTQYF	TGTGCCAGCAGCTTATACATAGCGGGGAGCACAGATACGCAGTATTTT
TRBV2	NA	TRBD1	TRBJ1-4	CASSLGQGNEKLFF	TGTGCCAGCAGTTTGGGACAGGGAAATGAAAAACTGTTTTTT
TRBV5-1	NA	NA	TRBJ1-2	CASSLSGQSVGYTF	TGCGCCAGCAGCCTCTCAGGACAAAGTGTAGGCTACACCTTC
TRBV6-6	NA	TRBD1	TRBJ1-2	CASSNDRVEGYTF	TGTGCCAGCAGTAACGACAGGGTGGAGGGCTACACCTTC
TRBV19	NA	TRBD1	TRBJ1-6	CASSPSGTGISPLHF	TGTGCCAGTAGCCCTTCCGGGACAGGGATTTCACCCCTCCACTTT
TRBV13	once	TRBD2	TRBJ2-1	CASSLTLAGGPVGEQFF	TGTGCCAGCAGCTTAACACTAGCGGGGGGGCCGGTGGGTGAGCAGTTCTTC
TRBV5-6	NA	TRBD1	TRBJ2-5	CASSLVGGGETQYF	TGTGCCAGCAGCTTGGTAGGGGGCGGGGAGACCCAGTACTTC
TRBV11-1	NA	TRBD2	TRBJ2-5	CASSLATSGQETQYF	TGTGCCAGCAGCTTAGCGACTAGCGGCCAAGAGACCCAGTACTTC
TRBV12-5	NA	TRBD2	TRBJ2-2	CASGQAGDTGELFF	TGTGCTAGTGGTCAGGCGGGGGACACCGGGGAGCTGTTTTTT
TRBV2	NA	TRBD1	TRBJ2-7	CASSVGTGSYEQYF	TGTGCCAGCAGTGTAGGGACAGGGTCCTACGAGCAGTACTTC
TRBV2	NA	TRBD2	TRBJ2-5	CASSLAGGQETQYF	TGTGCCAGCTCTTTAGCGGGGGGCCAAGAGACCCAGTACTTC
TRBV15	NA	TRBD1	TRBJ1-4	CATSRDWQTGNEKLFF	TGTGCCACCAGCAGAGATTGGCAGACAGGGAATGAAAAACTGTTTTTT
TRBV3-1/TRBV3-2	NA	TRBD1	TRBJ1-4	CASSQGTGGKLFF	TGTGCCAGCAGCCAAGGGACAGGGGGCAAACTGTTTTTT
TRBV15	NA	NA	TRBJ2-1	CATSRDSAGYNEQFF	TGTGCCACCAGCAGAGATTCGGCAGGTTACAATGAGCAGTTCTTC
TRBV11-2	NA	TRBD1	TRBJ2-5	CASSLDLFRTGRGRETQYF	TGTGCCAGCAGCTTAGATCTTTTTCGGACAGGGCGAGGGAGGGAGACCCAGTACTTC
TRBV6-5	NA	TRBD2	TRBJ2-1	CASSFGLALNEQFF	TGTGCCAGCAGTTTCGGACTAGCCCTTAATGAGCAGTTCTTC
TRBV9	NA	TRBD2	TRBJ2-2	CASSHSGWTGELFF	TGTGCCAGCAGCCATAGCGGGTGGACCGGGGAGCTGTTTTTT
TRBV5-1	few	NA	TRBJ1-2	CASSLGASARDYGYTF	TGCGCCAGCAGCTTGGGCGCATCCGCCCGGGACTATGGCTACACCTTC
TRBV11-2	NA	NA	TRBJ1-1	CASSRIGAQAFF	TGTGCCAGCAGCAGAATAGGGGCCCAAGCTTTCTTT
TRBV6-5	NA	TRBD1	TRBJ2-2	CASTRDRANTGELFF	TGTGCCAGCACTAGGGACAGGGCGAACACCGGGGAGCTGTTTTTT
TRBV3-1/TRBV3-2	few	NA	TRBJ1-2	CASSHAGRDYGYTF	TGTGCCAGCAGCCACGCAGGGAGGGACTATGGCTACACCTTC
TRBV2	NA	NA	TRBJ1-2	CASSEDPGGYTF	TGTGCCAGCAGTGAAGATCCGGGGGGCTACACCTTC